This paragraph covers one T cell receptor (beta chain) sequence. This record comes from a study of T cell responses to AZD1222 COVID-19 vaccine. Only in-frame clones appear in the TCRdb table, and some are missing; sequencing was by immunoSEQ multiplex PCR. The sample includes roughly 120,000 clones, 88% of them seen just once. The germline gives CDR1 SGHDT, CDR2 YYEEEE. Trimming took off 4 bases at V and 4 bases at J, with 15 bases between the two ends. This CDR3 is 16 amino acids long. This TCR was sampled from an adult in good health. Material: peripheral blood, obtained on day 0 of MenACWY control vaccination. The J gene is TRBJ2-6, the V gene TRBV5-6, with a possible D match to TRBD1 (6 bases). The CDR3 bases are TGTGCCAGCAGCCAAAGAACAGGGACCGGGGCCAACGTCCTGACTTTC. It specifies CASSQRTGTGANVLTF.